The present TCR beta chain was sequenced within a study of beta chain features in type 1 diabetes. Study background: Across all samples, about 100,000,000 sorted cells were examined.

As concerns this clone: What it binds is not known.

Study findings and constraints: TCRB CDR3s from Type 1 diabetes patients were moderately but significantly shorter in all four CD4+ subsets.

What was sequenced were expressed TCRB transcripts, since all of the isolated RNA had been reverse transcribed. Only in-frame clones appear in the TCRdb table, and some are missing; sequencing was by immunoSEQ multiplex PCR. The sample lists 20,000 to 25,000 clones; approximately 57% were seen once. Sequencing was carried out using stem cell memory CD4+ T cells from blood. The TCR was taken from a man between 18 and 29 years old with type 1 diabetes.

CDR3 residues: CASSPTGNYGYTF. In DNA, the CDR3 is TGTGCCAGCAGCCCGACAGGGAACTATGGCTACACCTTC. This chain joins TRBV28 and TRBJ1-2; 7 bases are shared with TRBD1. The J segment lost 2 bases and the V segment lost 6 bases, leaving 3 bases of the junction unmatched. Germline CDR1 is MDHEN and CDR2 is SYDVKM. The CDR3 length is 13 residues.